This is a list of T cell receptor beta chains from one sample in a study of glioma-infiltrating T cells. TCRdb reprocessed the multiplex PCR reads with MiXCR, giving one entry per CDR3 protein. The data hold about 180,000 distinct CDR3 sequences, with more than 35% observed a single time. Material: glioma tissue, nonneoplastic brain tissue, or PBMCs (not recorded which). All receptors derive from a human donor with low-grade glioma or glioblastoma, undergoing nonglioma brain surgery, or in good health (not recorded which). The CDR3 runs from the conserved cysteine through the conserved F or W. The D gene is left open where the match is weak. For some rows the clone size is stated as once, few or many, or as a class when expanded; others skip it.

DNA	CDR3	size	J	V	D
TGTGCCAGCAGTGTGCCGGGGGTCCCAGCGACCCAGTACTTC	CASSVPGVPATQYF	many	TRBJ2-5	TRBV28	-
TGTGCCAGCATTGAAGCCGCTTTGAGGGGAGCTGAGCAGTACTTC	CASIEAALRGAEQYF	-	TRBJ2-7	TRBV6-1	-
TGTGCCACTTTATCGAATATGAACACTGAAGCTCTCTTT	CATLSNMNTEALF	-	TRBJ1-1	TRBV28	-
TGTGCCAGCAGCTTAGGTTCTTCTCCTTACCAAGAGACCCAGTACTTC	CASSLGSSPYQETQYF	many	TRBJ2-5	TRBV7-9	-
TGTGCCAGCAGCCAAGAAGAGGGAGGGTACCACGAGCAGTACTTC	CASSQEEGGYHEQYF	few	TRBJ2-7	TRBV3-1	TRBD2
TGTGCCAGCAGTGTGTCTAGCGGGAACTACGAGCAGTACTTC	CASSVSSGNYEQYF	many	TRBJ2-7	TRBV6-4	TRBD2
TGTGCCGTTGTCGGGGACGGTGAGAGCCAGTACTTC	CAVVGDGESQYF	-	TRBJ2-5	TRBV2	-
TGTGCCACCAGTGGCTTGGACACCGGGGAGCTGTTTTTT	CATSGLDTGELFF	many	TRBJ2-2	TRBV24-1	-
TGCGCCTGCAGCTTGGCACAGGGTTATAGCGAGCAGTACTTC	CACSLAQGYSEQYF	-	TRBJ2-7	TRBV5-1	-
TGTTCCACCAGCATGGGACGCGGGTGTTACGAGCAGTACTTC	CSTSMGRGCYEQYF	-	TRBJ2-7	TRBV15	-
TGTGCCAGCAGTGAAGGCTCAGAAGTCTACGAGCAGTACTTC	CASSEGSEVYEQYF	-	TRBJ2-7	TRBV2	-
TGTGCCAGCAGCCCATCCTCCCCCAGGGTTTCCTACAATGAGCAGTTCTTC	CASSPSSPRVSYNEQFF	few	TRBJ2-1	TRBV14	-
TGTGCCAGCAGCTTCCTGAGGGCTTTTAGCGGAAGCACAGATACGCAGCATTTT	CASSFLRAFSGSTDTQHF	-	TRBJ1-5	TRBV7-6	-
TGTGCCAGCAGTTTCAGCAGGGCCACCCCCAATCAGCCCCAGCATTTT	CASSFSRATPNQPQHF	few	TRBJ1-5	TRBV12-3/TRBV12-4	-
TGTGCCAGTATCATTACTACGGGATCAAACATCCCCTACGAGCAGTACTTC	CASIITTGSNIPYEQYF	-	TRBJ2-7	TRBV19	-
TGTGCCAGCAGCTCATATGGGACAGGGGCGGAGGAGGGCAATCAGCCCCAGCATTTT	CASSSYGTGAEEGNQPQHF	-	TRBJ1-5	TRBV7-2	TRBD1
TGTGCCACTGGACGGGAAAAAAACTATGGCTACACCTTC	CATGREKNYGYTF	once	TRBJ1-2	TRBV2	-
TGTGCCAGCAGTTATTACACTGAAGCTTTCTTT	CASSYYTEAFF	medium-sized	TRBJ1-1	TRBV28	-
TGTGCCAGCAGCTTAACGGACGGGGACAATGAGCAGTACTTC	CASSLTDGDNEQYF	-	TRBJ2-7	TRBV7-9	-
TGCAGCGTTGCCCGGGACAGGGATCATCCCCAGCATTTT	CSVARDRDHPQHF	-	TRBJ1-5	TRBV29-1	TRBD1
TGTGCCAGCACCTTGGAGGGGAGCAATCAGCCCCAGCATTTT	CASTLEGSNQPQHF	many	TRBJ1-5	TRBV2	-
TGTGCTAGTGGTTTGGCCTCCGATGACGGCTACAACTTC	CASGLASDDGYNF	-	TRBJ1-2	TRBV12-5	-
TGCAGTGCGGAAAAGGGGGTTAATTCACCCCTCCACTTT	CSAEKGVNSPLHF	many	TRBJ1-6	TRBV20-1	-
TGTGCCAGCAGCTTAATGTCCCTTAGAGTTGAGCAGTTCTTT	CASSLMSLRVEQFF	-	TRBJ2-1	TRBV7-9	-
TGTGCCACAAGCCAACTAGCGGGACACCCTCCGCCGTACAATGAGCAGTTCTTC	CATSQLAGHPPPYNEQFF	many	TRBJ2-1	TRBV15	TRBD2
TGTGCCAGCAGCTTAGCAGCTACCCCCAATCAGCCCCAGCATTTT	CASSLAATPNQPQHF	many	TRBJ1-5	TRBV7-2	-
TGTGCCAGCAAACGACAGGGGACTGGGAATTCACCCCTCCACTTT	CASKRQGTGNSPLHF	many	TRBJ1-6	TRBV2	TRBD1
TGTGCCAGCAGCTTAGGTCCGGACAGCTCCTACGAGCAGTACTTC	CASSLGPDSSYEQYF	-	TRBJ2-7	TRBV7-8	-
TGTGCCAGCAGTGAAGCGGCCAGGGGATCGGAGACCCAGTACTTC	CASSEAARGSETQYF	-	TRBJ2-5	TRBV2	-
TGTGCCAGCGGCCTAGGCGGAAACACCATATATTTT	CASGLGGNTIYF	-	TRBJ1-3	TRBV7-2	-
TGTGCCAGCAGTATACAACCCGGGGGCTCGGATGAGCAGTTCTTC	CASSIQPGGSDEQFF	-	TRBJ2-1	TRBV5-8	-
TGTGCCAGCAGCCAAGCTTGTAAAGGGCTACTAGCGGAGACCTACGAGCAGTACTTC	CASSQACKGLLAETYEQYF	once	TRBJ2-7	TRBV3-1	TRBD2
TGTGCCAGCAGTCTAGCGGCGGCCTACGAGCAGTACTTC	CASSLAAAYEQYF	few	TRBJ2-7	TRBV12-3/TRBV12-4	TRBD2
TGTGCCAGCAGTTTTGGTCGGGATACGCAGTATTTT	CASSFGRDTQYF	-	TRBJ2-3	TRBV12-3/TRBV12-4	-
TGCAGTGCTAGCCAGATCCTTAGCACAGATACGCAGTATTTT	CSASQILSTDTQYF	many	TRBJ2-3	TRBV20-1	-
TGTGCCAGCAGTTTAAGACTAGGGGGAGGTGATACGAAGTATTTT	CASSLRLGGGDTKYF	-	TRBJ2-3	TRBV28	-
TGTGCCAGCAGTTTAGACTCGCTCGCAGATACGCAGTATTTT	CASSLDSLADTQYF	many	TRBJ2-3	TRBV12-3/TRBV12-4	-
TGTGCCAGCAGCTTTTATTGTCGGGAGGGTAGCCGTGAGCAGTTCTTC	CASSFYCREGSREQFF	-	TRBJ2-1	TRBV7-2	TRBD2
TGTGCCAGCAGCTTAGGAGGGTCGGCGGGGGCCTCCGAGCAGTACTTC	CASSLGGSAGASEQYF	-	TRBJ2-7	TRBV7-2	-
TGTGCCAGCAGTTACCGTCAAACCCAAACAGGGGGAAAGCTAAACACCATATATTTT	CASSYRQTQTGGKLNTIYF	-	TRBJ1-3	TRBV6-5	TRBD1
TGTGCCAGCAGTCCCCCCTCCGGGGGAACTGAAGCTTTCTTT	CASSPPSGGTEAFF	many	TRBJ1-1	TRBV28	-
TGCAGTGCTAGGGGACTAGCGGGTCTAAGTGAGCAGTTCTTC	CSARGLAGLSEQFF	many	TRBJ2-1	TRBV20-1	TRBD2
TGTGCCAGCTCGTCCAGGTTCGAGCAGTACTTC	CASSSRFEQYF	few	TRBJ2-7	TRBV18	-
TGTGCCAGCAAATGGCGACGGAACACAGATACGCAGTATTTT	CASKWRRNTDTQYF	once	TRBJ2-3	TRBV2	-
TGTGCCATCAGCTACCCGGGACAGGGTATCAACGAGCAGTACTTC	CAISYPGQGINEQYF	few	TRBJ2-7	TRBV10-3	TRBD1
-	CISVSEARISKRQYF	-	TRBJ2-5	TRBV7-5	-
TGTGCCAGCAGTGAAATTGGCAATCAGCCCCAGCATTTT	CASSEIGNQPQHF	few	TRBJ1-5	TRBV2	-
TGTGCCAGCGGGACCACAGGCTTAGGGAACACTGAAGCTTTCTTT	CASGTTGLGNTEAFF	-	TRBJ1-1	TRBV7-9	-
TGCAGTGCTAGATATCCCAGGGGCTACAATGAGCAGTTCTTC	CSARYPRGYNEQFF	many	TRBJ2-1	TRBV20-1	-
TGTGCCAGCAGGACGACAGGTAATGAGCAGTTCTTC	CASRTTGNEQFF	-	TRBJ2-1	TRBV2	-
TGTGCCAGCAGTCCTCAGGGGGCGCGCGGCTACACCTTC	CASSPQGARGYTF	many	TRBJ1-2	TRBV27	TRBD1
TGTGCCAGCAGTCTAACTAGCGGGCGCTACGAGCAGTACTTC	CASSLTSGRYEQYF	many	TRBJ2-7	TRBV6-1	TRBD2
TGTGCCAGCAGCTTAGATGGCGGGATGGGATACGAGCAGTACTTC	CASSLDGGMGYEQYF	many	TRBJ2-7	TRBV7-2	-
TGTGCCAGCAGTGACTCCGAACCCGGGACTAGCGGGACAGATACGCAGTATTTT	CASSDSEPGTSGTDTQYF	many	TRBJ2-3	TRBV25-1	TRBD2